This T cell receptor beta chain was sequenced in a study of blood T cell repertoires in COVID-19. Background on the study: The United States, Italy and Spain provided the acute and convalescent COVID-19 samples. Nucleic acid was either cDNA or gDNA, and it came from T cells, B-cell-depleted T cells, or PBMCs.

Between the trimmed V and J ends, which lost 0 bases and 4 bases, there was a span of 10 bases. CDR3 length: 14 residues. CDR1 is SGDLS, CDR2 YYNGEE, per germline. Original handling: For nucleated cells, counts were estimated from reference gene primer amplification. Libraries were prepared by immunoSEQ multiplex PCR; TCRdb keeps only in-frame clonotypes and omits some of them. The V and J calls and clone size are taken from that table; D and trimming were inferred from the DNA. This table holds around 250,000 clones, about 90% found once. V gene TRBV9 combines with J gene TRBJ1-2; the D is unclear. The sequenced material came from peripheral blood. The source of this sequence is a man between 60 and 75 years old with acute or convalescent COVID-19. As DNA, the CDR3 is TGTGCCAGCAGCGTAGAGGGAGGGATCTATGGCTACACCTTC. This sequence encodes CASSVEGGIYGYTF.